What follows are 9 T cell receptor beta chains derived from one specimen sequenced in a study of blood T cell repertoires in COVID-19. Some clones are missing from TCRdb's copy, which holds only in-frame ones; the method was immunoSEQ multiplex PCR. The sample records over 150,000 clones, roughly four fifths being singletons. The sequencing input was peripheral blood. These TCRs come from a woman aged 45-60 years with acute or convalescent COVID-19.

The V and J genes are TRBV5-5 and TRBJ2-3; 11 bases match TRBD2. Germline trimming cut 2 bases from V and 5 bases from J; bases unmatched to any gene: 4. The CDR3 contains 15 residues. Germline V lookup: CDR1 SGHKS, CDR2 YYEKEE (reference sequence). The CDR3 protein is CASSLLAGVKDTQYF. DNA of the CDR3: TGTGCCAGCAGCTTACTAGCGGGAGTTAAAGATACGCAGTATTTT.

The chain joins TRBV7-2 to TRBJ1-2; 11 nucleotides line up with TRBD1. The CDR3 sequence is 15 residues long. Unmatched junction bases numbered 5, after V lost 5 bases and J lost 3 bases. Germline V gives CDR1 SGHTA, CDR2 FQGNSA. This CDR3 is CASSPSGQGDYGYTF. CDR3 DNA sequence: TGTGCCAGCAGCCCCTCGGGACAGGGGGACTATGGCTACACCTTC.

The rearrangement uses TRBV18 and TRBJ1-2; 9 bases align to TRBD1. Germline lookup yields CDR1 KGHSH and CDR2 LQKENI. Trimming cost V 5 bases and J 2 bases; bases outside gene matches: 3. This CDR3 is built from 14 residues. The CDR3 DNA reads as TGTGCCAGCTCAAACAGGGGGCTGAACTATGGCTACACCTTC. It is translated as CASSNRGLNYGYTF. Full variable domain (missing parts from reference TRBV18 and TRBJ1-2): NAGVMQNPRHLVRRRGQEARLRCSPMKGHSHVYWYRQLPEEGLKFMVYLQKENIIDESGMPKERFSAEFPKEGPSILRIQQVVRGDSAAYFCASSNRGLNYGYTFGSGTRLTVV.

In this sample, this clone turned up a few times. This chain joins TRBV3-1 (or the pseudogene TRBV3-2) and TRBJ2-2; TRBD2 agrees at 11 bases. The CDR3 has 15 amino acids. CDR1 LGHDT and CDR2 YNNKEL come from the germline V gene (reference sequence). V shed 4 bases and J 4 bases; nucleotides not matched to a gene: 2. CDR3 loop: CASSRLAGSTGELFF. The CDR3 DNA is TGTGCCAGCAGCCGACTAGCGGGGAGCACCGGGGAGCTGTTTTTT.

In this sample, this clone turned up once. The CDR3 region is CSVSQMDRGAKNIQYF. DNA for the CDR3: TGCAGCGTTTCCCAAATGGACCGGGGAGCCAAAAACATTCAGTACTTC. The rearrangement uses TRBV29-1 and TRBJ2-4; maybe TRBD2 (5 bases). CDR3 length: 16 amino acids. CDR1 SQVTM and CDR2 ANQGSEA come from the germline V gene. V shed 5 bases and J shed 0 bases, with 17 bases lying between them.

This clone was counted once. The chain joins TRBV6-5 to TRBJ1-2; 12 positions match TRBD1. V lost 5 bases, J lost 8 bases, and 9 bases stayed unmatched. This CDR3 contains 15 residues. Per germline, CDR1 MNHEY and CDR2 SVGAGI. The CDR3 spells CASSHEGTGGRGYTF. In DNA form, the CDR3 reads TGTGCCAGCAGTCATGAAGGGACAGGGGGCCGCGGCTACACCTTC.

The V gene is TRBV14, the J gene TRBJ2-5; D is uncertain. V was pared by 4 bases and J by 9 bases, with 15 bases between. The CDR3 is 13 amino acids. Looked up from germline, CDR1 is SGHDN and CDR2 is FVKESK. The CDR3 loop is CASSRQMVEPQYF. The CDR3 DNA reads TGTGCCAGCAGCCGTCAAATGGTGGAGCCCCAGTACTTC.

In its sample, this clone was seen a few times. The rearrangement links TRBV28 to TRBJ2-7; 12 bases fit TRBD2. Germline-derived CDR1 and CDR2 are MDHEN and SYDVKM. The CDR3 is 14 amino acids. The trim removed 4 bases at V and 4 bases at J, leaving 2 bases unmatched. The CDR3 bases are TGTGCCAGCAGTTCGACTAGCGGGAGATACGAGCAGTACTTC. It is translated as CASSSTSGRYEQYF.

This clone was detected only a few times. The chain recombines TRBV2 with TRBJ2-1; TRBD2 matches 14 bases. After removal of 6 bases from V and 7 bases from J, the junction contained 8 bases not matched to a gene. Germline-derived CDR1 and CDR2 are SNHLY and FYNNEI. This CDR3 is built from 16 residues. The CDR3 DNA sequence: TGTGCCAGCAGCGATGGACTAGCGGGGGGAGAGAATGAGCAGTTCTTC. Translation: CASSDGLAGGENEQFF.